At least ten counts were recorded for the clone carrying this TCR beta chain. Antigen unknown. Amplification of TCR alpha and beta CDR3 regions from RNA used iRepertoire nested multiplex PCR. Tissue mRNA or PBMC total RNA, about 95-450 ng, went into one-step reverse transcription and amplification. One entry per CDR3 protein results from TCRdb running MiXCR on the multiplex PCR reads. The data hold 100,000 to 150,000 distinct CDR3 sequences, with roughly 25% observed a single time. The sample originates from a study of glioma-infiltrating T cells. Study-level points and caveats: Above-expected tissue-blood divergence occurred in all gliomas, most in low-grade ones. Only very few CDR3 sequences appeared in both tissue and blood.

The CDR3 loop spans 16 amino acids. Deletions cut 0 bases from V and 0 bases from J, with 9 bases between. The germline V gene has CDR1 SGHTA and CDR2 FQGNSA. This sequence was found in a human donor with low-grade glioma or glioblastoma, undergoing nonglioma brain surgery, or in good health (not recorded which). The specimen sequenced was glioma tissue, nonneoplastic brain tissue, or PBMCs (not recorded which). The J gene is TRBJ1-5, the V gene TRBV7-2; D uncertain. CDR3 coding DNA: TGTGCCAGCAGCTTAGCACCCCAGATTAGCAATCAGCCCCAGCATTTT. Amino acid sequence: CASSLAPQISNQPQHF.